This is a list of T cell receptor beta chains from one sample in a study of OX40 agonist ivuxolimab in advanced cancers. The assay was immunoSEQ multiplex PCR, and TCRdb's table has in-frame clones only and misses some. Of about 33,000 clones detected, about 87% appear once; the ten largest clones hold roughly 4%. Sequencing was performed on CD4+ or CD8+ T cells sorted from blood, taken in a trial of the OX40 agonist ivuxolimab. The receptor set was obtained from an adult with an advanced solid tumor such as melanoma, head and neck, liver or kidney cancer. Each CDR3 is given with its conserved first and last residue. The order of the fields is V gene, J gene, CDR3 protein.

V: TRBV11-2; J: TRBJ1-3; CDR3: CASSLYGGFSGNTIYF
V: TRBV16; J: TRBJ1-2; CDR3: CASSQSTEYGYTF
V: TRBV4-2; J: TRBJ2-7; CDR3: CASSQPSSGGSTYEQYF
V: TRBV7-6; J: TRBJ2-3; CDR3: CASSLGTSGGTDTQYF
V: TRBV13; J: TRBJ2-7; CDR3: CASSSLAGGGTYEQYF
V: TRBV18; J: TRBJ2-2; CDR3: CASSPPGTRAKNGELFF
V: TRBV27; J: TRBJ2-1; CDR3: CASSLIAGSSSYNEQFF
V: TRBV5-1; J: TRBJ2-2; CDR3: CASSLGPAGTGELFF
V: TRBV7-2; J: TRBJ2-7; CDR3: CASSSTVGPYEQYF
V: TRBV5-8; J: TRBJ2-5; CDR3: CASSGVYRGIQETQYF
V: TRBV7-8; J: TRBJ2-7; CDR3: CASSLTGTGYEQYF
V: TRBV19; J: TRBJ2-3; CDR3: CAHSRDRVLFTDTQYF
V: TRBV4-1; J: TRBJ2-7; CDR3: CASSYPGQGSYEQYF
V: TRBV12-5; J: TRBJ2-3; CDR3: CASGGAFGTDTQYF
V: TRBV5-8; J: TRBJ2-4; CDR3: CAGRGGNKNIQYF
V: TRBV5-6; J: TRBJ2-3; CDR3: CASSSKSGTAGDTQYF
V: TRBV11-2; J: TRBJ2-2; CDR3: CASSFGRSSGKAGELFF
V: TRBV5-6; J: TRBJ1-2; CDR3: CASSLRTGKNYGYTF
V: TRBV7-8; J: TRBJ2-7; CDR3: CASSLETGIPGEQYF
V: TRBV2; J: TRBJ2-4; CDR3: CASSGGEWNNIQYF
V: TRBV27; J: TRBJ2-1; CDR3: CASSRRDRDFNEQFF
V: TRBV7-3; J: TRBJ2-2; CDR3: CASSVQGGELFF
V: TRBV30; J: TRBJ2-5; CDR3: CAWTQGARETQYF
V: TRBV4-1; J: TRBJ2-6; CDR3: CASSQTGGMASGANVLTF
V: TRBV28; J: TRBJ2-3; CDR3: CASSPLGGGVKTSTDTQYF
V: TRBV4-1; J: TRBJ2-7; CDR3: CASSREERGLGYEQYF
V: TRBV18; J: TRBJ2-4; CDR3: CASSPRWSDRTIQNIQYF
V: TRBV6-5; J: TRBJ2-2; CDR3: CASSYSGTVNTGELFF
V: TRBV5-4; J: TRBJ2-7; CDR3: CASSLAPGQGAEQYF
V: TRBV4-2; J: TRBJ1-1; CDR3: CASSQDPRVGAFF
V: TRBV5-1; J: TRBJ2-3; CDR3: CASQEHRPNPTDTQYF
V: TRBV18; J: TRBJ2-3; CDR3: CASSPWLTSGSLDTQYF
V: TRBV2; J: TRBJ2-5; CDR3: CASIGTSGPGTQYF
V: TRBV7-2; J: TRBJ2-7; CDR3: CASSLLYEQYF
V: TRBV28; J: TRBJ1-2; CDR3: CASTYLIGPQGYGYTF
V: TRBV21-1; J: TRBJ1-5; CDR3: CASSINRGGQPQHF
V: TRBV5-1; J: TRBJ1-5; CDR3: CASSSGSPNQPQHF
V: TRBV6-1; J: TRBJ2-7; CDR3: CASSGTSGALPGYEQYF
V: TRBV28; J: TRBJ1-1; CDR3: CASTGTGLGLGEAFF
V: TRBV19; J: TRBJ1-2; CDR3: CASIDRGRLGYTF
V: TRBV18; J: TRBJ2-1; CDR3: CASSPPGQAYNEQFF